Presented here are 19 T cell receptor beta chains from one specimen sequenced in a study of radiotherapy plus CTLA-4 blockade in lung cancer. The repertoire was sequenced with immunoSEQ multiplex PCR; TCRdb's copy has only in-frame clones and lacks some. Of around 45,000 clones listed, less than 75% are singletons. This sample comprised peripheral blood, obtained from a patient treated with radiotherapy plus ipilimumab. Receptors were obtained from a human donor with non-small cell lung cancer who had a partial response to radiotherapy plus ipilimumab.

The V gene is TRBV4-3, the J gene TRBJ2-7, with no clear D. With 0 bases removed from V and 0 bases from J, the gap between germline ends came to 6 bases. This CDR3 region has 14 residues. Germline CDR1 reads LGHNA; CDR2 reads YSLEER. The CDR3 region has the DNA TGCGCCAGCAGCCAAGATTGGGCCTCCTACGAGCAGTACTTC. Translated, it gives CASSQDWASYEQYF.

Of note for this clone: The identical CDR3 is also encoded by other nucleotide sequences in the sample. The V and J genes are TRBV4-3 and TRBJ2-3; 10 bases are a match to TRBD2. Germline V CDR1 and CDR2: LGHNA, YSLEER. V was pared by 3 bases and J by 3 bases, with 6 bases of the junction left unmatched. The CDR3 is 16 amino acids. The CDR3 is CASSQGAGGFTDTQYF. As DNA, the CDR3 is TGCGCCAGCAGCCAGGGAGCGGGGGGGTTTACAGATACGCAGTATTTT.

The rearrangement uses TRBV6-1 and TRBJ1-2, with no clear D. CDR1 and CDR2 from the germline V gene are MNHNS and SASEGT. This CDR3 contains 13 residues. V lost 6 bases to trimming and J lost 0 bases, with 8 bases between them. The CDR3 DNA sequence: TGTGCCAGCAGCACAGCTCCTAACTATGGCTACACCTTC. Translating it yields CASSTAPNYGYTF.

This clone was counted only a few times. V usage is TRBV30 and J usage is TRBJ2-3; 8 bases are shared with TRBD2. Trimming cost V 5 bases and J 2 bases; bases outside gene matches: 6. The germline V gene encodes CDR1 GTSNPN and CDR2 SVGIG (reference sequence). The CDR3 loop spans 14 amino acids. The CDR3 sequence: CAWRREALTDTQYF. The CDR3 nucleotides are TGTGCCTGGCGGCGGGAGGCCCTCACAGATACGCAGTATTTT.

The chain recombines TRBV29-1 with TRBJ2-7; 10 positions match TRBD2. V lost 4 bases, J lost 2 bases, and 11 bases stayed unmatched. CDR3 length: 16 residues. CDR1 SQVTM and CDR2 ANQGSEA come from the germline V gene. This CDR3 reads CSVVDPLAGAPYEQYF. In DNA form, the CDR3 reads TGCAGCGTTGTGGACCCGCTAGCGGGAGCCCCCTACGAGCAGTACTTC.

This chain links TRBV2 with TRBJ1-1; D is possibly TRBD1 (5 bases). The CDR3 is made up of 11 amino acids. V lost 8 bases, J lost 5 bases, and 9 bases lay in between. CDR1 is SNHLY and CDR2 is FYNNEI in the germline V gene. The DNA of the CDR3 is TGTGCCAGCTGGGAGGGGACTGAAGCTTTCTTT. Its translation is CASWEGTEAFF.

The sample holds a few counts of this clone. The chain couples TRBV9 to TRBJ2-3; maybe TRBD2 (5 bases). Germline V gene data show CDR1 as SGDLS and CDR2 as YYNGEE. This CDR3 spans 14 amino acids. With 3 bases removed from V and 0 bases from J, the gap between germline ends came to 8 bases. This chain's CDR3 is CASSARTSTDTQYF. Written as DNA, the CDR3 is TGTGCCAGCAGCGCACGGACTAGCACAGATACGCAGTATTTT.

The J gene is TRBJ1-2, the V gene TRBV19; possibly TRBD1 for D (5 bases). The V end was cut by 10 bases, the J end by 5 bases, with 17 bases between. Germline assignment: CDR1 LNHDA and CDR2 SQIVND (reference sequence). The CDR3 is 13 amino acids. This CDR3 reads CATENRNQYGYTF. The CDR3 bases are TGTGCCACCGAAAACAGGAATCAGTATGGCTACACCTTC.

The gene calls are TRBV11-2 and TRBJ2-5; 7 bases agree with TRBD2. Germline lookup yields CDR1 SGHAT and CDR2 FQNNGV. V was pared by 4 bases and J by 5 bases, with 7 bases of the junction left unmatched. This CDR3 comprises 14 residues. DNA for the CDR3: TGTGCCAGCAGCTCTGGGACTATCGGGGAGACCCAGTACTTC. Its translation: CASSSGTIGETQYF.

This clone appeared a few times. The chain is built from TRBV5-6 and TRBJ1-1; no clear D. CDR3 length equals 16 residues. V dropped 0 bases and J dropped 1 base, with 13 bases sitting between them. Germline assignment: CDR1 SGHDT and CDR2 YYEEEE. CDR3 coding DNA: TGTGCCAGCAGCTTGGTGGGTGGCCGGGGGAACACTGAAGCTTTCTTT. It specifies CASSLVGGRGNTEAFF. Based on the CDR3 plus reference TRBV5-6 and TRBJ1-1, the full variable domain is DAGVTQSPTHLIKTRGQQVTLRCSPKSGHDTVSWYQQALGQGPQFIFQYYEEEERQRGNFPDRFSGHQFPNYSSELNVNALLLGDSALYLCASSLVGGRGNTEAFFGQGTRLTVV.

The chain is built from TRBV6-5 and TRBJ1-2; 7 nucleotides agree with TRBD1. The CDR3 sequence is 16 residues long. The V gene's germline CDR1 is MNHEY and CDR2 SVGAGI. J was trimmed by 4 bases and V by 3 bases; bases with no gene match: 11. The DNA of the CDR3 is TGTGCCAGCAGTTATTGGGTGAGGGGGCCTATCTATGGCTACACCTTC. It is translated as CASSYWVRGPIYGYTF.

The rearrangement uses TRBV11-3 and TRBJ2-1; 7 positions agree with TRBD2. Germline V lookup: CDR1 SGHNT, CDR2 YENEEA. This CDR3 spans 15 amino acids. J lost 10 bases, V lost 1 base, and 10 bases had no gene match. The CDR3 DNA reads as TGTGCCAGCAGCTTAGGCCTAGCGGCGGCTGCGGAGCAGTTCTTC. Amino acids: CASSLGLAAAAEQFF.

V gene TRBV4-1 combines with J gene TRBJ2-7, with TRBD2 matching over 7 bases. J was trimmed by 1 base and V by 3 bases; bases with no gene match: 3. The CDR3 extends over 14 amino acids. Per germline, CDR1 MGHRA and CDR2 YSYEKL. The CDR3 sequence: CASSHASGSYEQYF. In DNA form, the CDR3 reads TGCGCCAGCAGCCACGCTAGCGGATCCTACGAGCAGTACTTC.

The chain links TRBV4-2 to TRBJ2-3; TRBD1 might be the D (5 bases). This CDR3 is 18 amino acids long. The V gene's germline CDR1 is LGHNA and CDR2 YNFKEQ. V was pared by 0 bases and J by 4 bases, with 20 bases between. In DNA, the CDR3 is TGTGCCAGCAGCCAAGATGACGGTGGGGCTAGTGGGGCAGATACGCAGTATTTT. Protein product: CASSQDDGGASGADTQYF.

This clone was counted only a few times. The V gene is TRBV27, the J gene TRBJ2-3; D ambiguous. The length of the CDR3 is 14 residues. V was shortened by 6 bases and J by 2 bases, with 12 bases between the two germline ends. CDR1 and CDR2 (germline): MNHEY, SMNVEV (reference sequence). The CDR3 loop is CASRYNSNTDTQYF. CDR3 in DNA: TGTGCCAGCAGGTATAACAGCAACACAGATACGCAGTATTTT.

The J gene is TRBJ1-5, the V gene TRBV7-8; tentatively, D is TRBD1 (6 bases). The CDR3 has 16 residues. Trimming took off 5 bases at V and 0 bases at J, with 14 bases between the two ends. Looked up from germline, CDR1 is SGHVS and CDR2 is FQNEAQ. This chain's CDR3 is CASSPGTKNSNQPQHF. CDR3 coding DNA: TGTGCCAGCAGCCCGGGGACAAAGAATAGCAATCAGCCCCAGCATTTT.

V and J are TRBV29-1 and TRBJ2-5; TRBD1 aligns across 9 bases. The germline gives CDR1 SQVTM, CDR2 ANQGSEA. The CDR3 is made up of 14 amino acids. The CDR3 nucleotides read TGCAGGGCTTCCACAGGGGGCGTTGATGAGACCCAGTACTTC. This codes for CRASTGGVDETQYF. Based on the CDR3 plus reference TRBV29-1 and TRBJ2-5, the full variable domain is SAVISQKPSRDICQRGTSLTIQCQVDSQVTMMFWYRQQPGQSLTLIATANQGSEATYESGFVIDKFPISRPNLTFSTLTVSNMSPEDSSIYLCRASTGGVDETQYFGPGTRLLVL.

V is TRBV12-5 and J is TRBJ2-7; TRBD1 matches at 8 bases. CDR1 is LGHNT, CDR2 FRNRAP, per germline. The CDR3 is made up of 14 amino acids. Trimming at V came to 6 bases and at J to 3 bases, leaving 7 bases not matched to a gene. CDR3 protein: CASGPGQGVYEQYF. CDR3 sequence (DNA): TGTGCTAGTGGGCCCGGACAGGGAGTCTACGAGCAGTACTTC.

This clone was observed a few times. The rearrangement links TRBV6-5 to TRBJ1-1; 9 bases are shared with TRBD1. Trimming at V came to 6 bases and at J to 5 bases, leaving 7 bases not matched to a gene. The CDR3 contains 14 residues. In germline, CDR1 is MNHEY, CDR2 SVGAGI. The CDR3 loop is CASSRDRGGTEAFF. Here the CDR3 DNA reads TGTGCCAGCAGCCGAGACAGGGGGGGGACTGAAGCTTTCTTT.